This T cell receptor beta chain was obtained from a study of cytomegalovirus exposure and HLA in healthy donors. This clone was seen just once. The PCR used 60 Vbeta and 13 Jbeta primers. The table came from immunoSEQ multiplex PCR; TCRdb's copy has only in-frame clones and leaves some out. The sample lists approximately 200,000 clones, more than 65% occurring once. Germline assignment: CDR1 LNHDA and CDR2 SQIVND (reference sequence). The V end lost 3 bases, the J end lost 2 bases, and 12 bases lay between the germline ends. CDR3 length: 15 residues. The chain is built from TRBV19 and TRBJ2-3, with D possibly TRBD1 on 6 matching bases. The source is a woman aged 25 to 39 in good health and CMV-seropositive. The sequencing sample was made of PBMCs. The CDR3 region has the DNA TGTGCCAGTAGTATGTGGGGGACACCCACAGATACGCAGTATTTT. It codes for CASSMWGTPTDTQYF.